The clone carrying this T cell receptor beta chain was detected once. The data are from a study of blood T cell repertoires in COVID-19. As for the study in general: The study drew acute and convalescent COVID-19 samples from the United States, Italy and Spain. T cells, B-cell-depleted T cells, or PBMCs supplied cDNA or gDNA.

Authors' methods: Nucleated cell counts were estimated from reference gene primer amplification. The data were produced by immunoSEQ multiplex PCR, yet TCRdb's version contains in-frame clones alone and is incomplete. The V and J calls and clone size come from that table; D and trimming were worked out from the DNA. The sample lists more than 95,000 clones; roughly 80% were seen once. V shed 9 bases, J shed 5 bases, and the junction held 5 bases outside the gene matches. Germline V gene lookup returns CDR1 LNHDA and CDR2 SQIVND (reference sequence). This CDR3 comprises 13 residues. Material for sequencing was peripheral blood. The source is a woman in her 70s with acute or convalescent COVID-19. V gene TRBV19 combines with J gene TRBJ1-5; 9 nucleotides agree with TRBD1. The CDR3 here is CASGTGFDQPQHF. The DNA of the CDR3 is TGTGCCAGCGGGACAGGGTTCGATCAGCCCCAGCATTTT.